A selection of T cell receptor beta chains follows, all from one sample in a study of T cell changes during pregnancy in multiple sclerosis. Generated by immunoSEQ multiplex PCR, the TCRdb table keeps only in-frame clones and is missing some. Among about 70,000 clones listed, around 90% were seen once. The sequencing used CD4+ T cells from peripheral blood mononuclear cells, collected after pregnancy. These receptor sequences come from a female donor with multiple sclerosis, enrolled in a pregnancy study. Both conserved end residues are part of each CDR3. The order of the fields is J gene, D gene, V gene, clone size, CDR3 DNA, CDR3 protein. A D gene is named only where the DNA matches it firmly. Clone size is stated in some rows and not others, as once, few, many or a class when expanded.

J gene: TRBJ1-5; D gene: -; V gene: TRBV19; clone size: -; CDR3 DNA: TGTGCCAGTAGTGGAGGGCGCAATCAGCCCCAGCATTTT; CDR3 protein: CASSGGRNQPQHF
J gene: TRBJ1-4; D gene: -; V gene: TRBV10-2; clone size: -; CDR3 DNA: TGCGCCAGCAGTGGGGCCAGGGCAGGGGAAAAACTGTTTTTT; CDR3 protein: CASSGARAGEKLFF
J gene: TRBJ2-3; D gene: -; V gene: TRBV7-7; clone size: once; CDR3 DNA: TGTGCCAGCAGCCCACGCGGGGCGCTTACGCAGTATTTT; CDR3 protein: CASSPRGALTQYF
J gene: TRBJ2-3; D gene: -; V gene: TRBV19; clone size: -; CDR3 DNA: TGTGCCAGTAAGGCGGTAGCGTCCACAGATACGCAGTATTTT; CDR3 protein: CASKAVASTDTQYF
J gene: TRBJ2-2; D gene: -; V gene: TRBV5-4; clone size: few; CDR3 DNA: TGTGCCAGCAGCCCAAGGGGTACAGCGAACACCGGGGAGCTGTTTTTT; CDR3 protein: CASSPRGTANTGELFF
J gene: TRBJ2-1; D gene: -; V gene: TRBV10-3; clone size: -; CDR3 DNA: TGTGCCATCAGTGAAGATGGGCCAGCTGGCTCCCATCGGGAGCAGTTCTTC; CDR3 protein: CAISEDGPAGSHREQFF
J gene: TRBJ2-7; D gene: TRBD1; V gene: TRBV18; clone size: -; CDR3 DNA: TGTGCCAGCTCAGGTGGGACAGGGCCGACCTACGAGCAGTACTTC; CDR3 protein: CASSGGTGPTYEQYF
J gene: TRBJ1-2; D gene: -; V gene: TRBV9; clone size: -; CDR3 DNA: TGTGCCAGCAGTCGACAGTCCTCCGATGGCTACACCTTC; CDR3 protein: CASSRQSSDGYTF
J gene: TRBJ1-2; D gene: -; V gene: TRBV18; clone size: -; CDR3 DNA: TGTGCCAGCTCACCCCGTGGAGGGAACTATGGCTACACCTTC; CDR3 protein: CASSPRGGNYGYTF
J gene: TRBJ1-1; D gene: -; V gene: TRBV9; clone size: -; CDR3 DNA: TGTGCCAGCAGCGTAGTGGTCAGTTCTAACACTGAAGCTTTCTTT; CDR3 protein: CASSVVVSSNTEAFF
J gene: TRBJ1-1; D gene: -; V gene: TRBV4-1; clone size: -; CDR3 DNA: TGCGCCAGCAGCCGAACAGGCTTGAACACTGAAGCTTTCTTT; CDR3 protein: CASSRTGLNTEAFF
J gene: TRBJ2-1; D gene: TRBD2; V gene: TRBV7-8; clone size: -; CDR3 DNA: TGTGCCAGCAGCTTAGTTCGGACTAGCAAGGGTGAGCAGTTCTTC; CDR3 protein: CASSLVRTSKGEQFF
J gene: TRBJ2-4; D gene: TRBD1; V gene: TRBV19; clone size: -; CDR3 DNA: TGTGCCAGTAGTATTGGGACAGAAAACATTCAGTACTTC; CDR3 protein: CASSIGTENIQYF
J gene: TRBJ1-2; D gene: TRBD1; V gene: TRBV5-1; clone size: -; CDR3 DNA: TGCGCCAGCAGCTTGGGAGCCGGGACAGGAGTCGGCTACACCTTC; CDR3 protein: CASSLGAGTGVGYTF
J gene: TRBJ2-5; D gene: -; V gene: TRBV5-1; clone size: -; CDR3 DNA: TGCGCCAGCAGCTTGGCCTTAGAAGAGACCCAGTACTTC; CDR3 protein: CASSLALEETQYF